Listed below are T cell receptor beta chains from one sample, sequenced in a study of blood T cell repertoires in COVID-19. Repertoires were generated with immunoSEQ multiplex PCR, while TCRdb's copy carries only in-frame clones and drops some. The sample includes about 180,000 clones, around 82% of them seen just once. The sample was peripheral blood. These receptors were obtained from a woman at least 80 years old with acute or convalescent COVID-19. Both conserved end residues are trimmed from each CDR3.

j_gene: TRBJ1-6; v_gene: TRBV11-2; CDR3aa: ASSSPGNSPLH
j_gene: TRBJ1-2; v_gene: TRBV19; CDR3aa: ASSVVDRVNYGYT
j_gene: TRBJ1-3; v_gene: TRBV5-6; CDR3aa: ASSLAPETGNTIY
j_gene: TRBJ1-1; v_gene: TRBV7-2; CDR3aa: ASSLGREAF
j_gene: TRBJ2-7; v_gene: TRBV4-2; CDR3aa: ASSQDQAGGGGEQY
j_gene: TRBJ1-5; v_gene: TRBV12-5; CDR3aa: ASGLGNLQGNQPQH
j_gene: TRBJ2-2; v_gene: TRBV12-3/TRBV12-4; CDR3aa: ASSLARPGELF
j_gene: TRBJ2-1; v_gene: TRBV5-1; CDR3aa: ASSPSGVTYNEQF
j_gene: TRBJ2-5; v_gene: TRBV15; CDR3aa: ATSRDLQGGYQETQY
j_gene: TRBJ1-2; v_gene: TRBV5-4; CDR3aa: ASSFSAGQNGYT
j_gene: TRBJ2-1; v_gene: TRBV30; CDR3aa: AWSPYSGLAGRGEF
j_gene: TRBJ1-1; v_gene: TRBV12-5; CDR3aa: ATYRVGDTEAF
j_gene: TRBJ2-3; v_gene: TRBV5-1; CDR3aa: ASSLAVDTQY
j_gene: TRBJ2-5; v_gene: TRBV29-1; CDR3aa: SVVGQEERATKETQY
j_gene: TRBJ1-3; v_gene: TRBV27; CDR3aa: ASSRQGVAGNTIY
j_gene: TRBJ1-3; v_gene: TRBV6-5; CDR3aa: ASSVTGGLDTIY
j_gene: TRBJ1-6; v_gene: TRBV19; CDR3aa: ASVNLPTVNNSPLH
j_gene: TRBJ2-1; v_gene: TRBV9; CDR3aa: ASSVDSLADYNEQF
j_gene: TRBJ1-3; v_gene: TRBV30; CDR3aa: AWSQGLLVSGNTIY
j_gene: TRBJ2-7; v_gene: TRBV30; CDR3aa: AWSLTGLFSEQY
j_gene: TRBJ1-5; v_gene: TRBV4-1; CDR3aa: ASSQYPGQGDKYSNQPQH
j_gene: TRBJ1-3; v_gene: TRBV9; CDR3aa: ASSVARTGGFISGNTIY
j_gene: TRBJ2-2; v_gene: TRBV7-2; CDR3aa: ASSLSGTSGRVGELF
j_gene: TRBJ2-5; v_gene: TRBV12-5; CDR3aa: ASVRTETGAQY
j_gene: TRBJ1-2; v_gene: TRBV20-1; CDR3aa: SATGQGEDT
j_gene: TRBJ2-7; v_gene: TRBV27; CDR3aa: ASSLRGLTYEQY
j_gene: TRBJ1-1; v_gene: TRBV5-1; CDR3aa: ASSFRQGEMNTEAF
j_gene: TRBJ2-1; v_gene: TRBV24-1; CDR3aa: ATSDTGHNEQF
j_gene: TRBJ1-4; v_gene: TRBV5-1; CDR3aa: ASGDRETNEKLF
j_gene: TRBJ2-3; v_gene: TRBV10-3; CDR3aa: AISEFAGAADTQY
j_gene: TRBJ2-1; v_gene: TRBV6-1; CDR3aa: ASSAGTSGGIHNEQF
j_gene: TRBJ2-5; v_gene: TRBV19; CDR3aa: ASSIDSRETQY
j_gene: TRBJ1-1; v_gene: TRBV9; CDR3aa: ASSGPGTGNTEAF
j_gene: TRBJ2-1; v_gene: TRBV5-6; CDR3aa: ASSWGHTRGNEQF
j_gene: TRBJ2-5; v_gene: TRBV4-1; CDR3aa: ASSQEGQGAVTQY
j_gene: TRBJ1-6; v_gene: TRBV11-2; CDR3aa: ASSSGQGVNSPLH
j_gene: TRBJ1-1; v_gene: TRBV9; CDR3aa: ASSVLGDTEAF
j_gene: TRBJ1-1; v_gene: TRBV5-4; CDR3aa: ASSLGYQGTTEAF
j_gene: TRBJ2-7; v_gene: TRBV5-5; CDR3aa: ASSFGAGGGYEQY
j_gene: TRBJ2-7; v_gene: TRBV6-5; CDR3aa: ASSPWTSSNYEQY
j_gene: TRBJ2-3; v_gene: TRBV6-2/TRBV6-3; CDR3aa: ASSAPSTQY
j_gene: TRBJ1-1; v_gene: TRBV5-5; CDR3aa: ASGWTGNTEAF
j_gene: TRBJ1-5; v_gene: TRBV5-8; CDR3aa: ASSGRVSGNQPQH
j_gene: TRBJ1-1; v_gene: TRBV2; CDR3aa: ASSARTEAF
j_gene: TRBJ2-2; v_gene: TRBV19; CDR3aa: ASSQQETAHGELF
j_gene: TRBJ2-1; v_gene: TRBV9; CDR3aa: ASARLGATYNEQF
j_gene: TRBJ1-2; v_gene: TRBV20-1; CDR3aa: SASTGIVYGYT
j_gene: TRBJ1-5; v_gene: TRBV21-1; CDR3aa: ASMQRKDRVTLTPQH
j_gene: TRBJ1-1; v_gene: TRBV5-1; CDR3aa: ASSRGAFGKGANTEAF
j_gene: TRBJ1-1; v_gene: TRBV18; CDR3aa: ASSPGMGRNTEAF
j_gene: TRBJ2-5; v_gene: TRBV19; CDR3aa: ASSTLAGGGETQY
j_gene: TRBJ2-7; v_gene: TRBV7-8; CDR3aa: ASSRSGRAGYEQY
j_gene: TRBJ2-7; v_gene: TRBV6-5; CDR3aa: ASSYGPYEQY
j_gene: TRBJ1-1; v_gene: TRBV7-2; CDR3aa: ASSLVKGSEAF
j_gene: TRBJ1-2; v_gene: TRBV10-1; CDR3aa: ASRRQGDYGYT
j_gene: TRBJ2-5; v_gene: TRBV5-3; CDR3aa: ARSQGQSSVQETQY